These T cell receptor beta chains were read from a single sample in a study of cytomegalovirus exposure and HLA in healthy donors. The method was immunoSEQ multiplex PCR; TCRdb's version includes in-frame clones alone and lacks a portion of them. The sample consists of 100,000 or so clones, under 80% of them appearing once. Sequences were obtained from PBMCs. Every receptor here comes from a woman in her 50s in good health and CMV-seropositive. Both conserved end residues are trimmed from each CDR3.

v_call,cdr3_aa
TRBV6-1,ASSVFSGTSYNEQF
TRBV7-3,ASSQGASGRAGGELF
TRBV29-1,SAKGADNEAF
TRBV7-9,ASREGQGAIAF
TRBV4-1,ASSQGFRGGLGQPQH
TRBV7-8,ASSLRDSKNSPLH
TRBV5-1,ASSLGPGQGNYGYT
TRBV7-3,ASSLYQVPYEQY
TRBV4-1,ASSLTGLTNEKLF
TRBV5-5,ASSLTGGAAEAF
TRBV13,ASIPTGGGDGYT
TRBV5-1,ASSLAGRRSTDTQY
TRBV5-8,ASSSQGHRTDTQY
TRBV29-1,SVVGQGGTQY
TRBV12-5,ASGLVGTGVFQPQH
TRBV5-1,ASSNPTANTEAF
TRBV4-1,ASSPIAGEGEQY
TRBV7-2,ASSLQWNTEAF
TRBV5-1,ASSTGLAGAPNEQF
TRBV4-2,ASSQDTGQGATDTQY
TRBV27,ASSSGQGLSGNTIY
TRBV29-1,SVEDSTLGNTIY
TRBV30,AWGQGIDSPLH
TRBV6-1,ASSEILSSFPYEQY
TRBV4-2,ASSQEGGAPGGEQF
TRBV19,ASTSWGSGNEQF
TRBV18,ASSPLVGAGGGEQY
TRBV9,ASSVAYSGNTIY
TRBV5-6,ASSLGGGRSRETQY
TRBV19,ASRLSGGLGSDEQY
TRBV4-2,ASSQAGGDYGYT
TRBV30,AWSVRQGNLRGPLH
TRBV19,ASTPRQARNQPQH
TRBV19,ASSTRQPNQPQH
TRBV2,ASSGTWDGELF
TRBV11-2,ASSLGTGGNTEAF
TRBV6-5,ASSYGLAGAGELF
TRBV10-2,ASSEPPSTDTQY
TRBV5-1,ASSSRDGGAYGYT
TRBV9,ASSAGLNQPQH
TRBV7-9,ASSFGQSDTQY
TRBV11-2,ASSLRLTSGGMETQY
TRBV11-2,ASSLGTGANYGYT
TRBV10-3,AISESPQGEPQH
TRBV19,ASSAVLAGGTDTQY
TRBV11-1,ASSPGGTNYGYT
TRBV4-1,ASSPQQGLSYNEQF
TRBV6-5,ASSTGTGGEAF
TRBV5-1,ASSLESGTGGGYT
TRBV19,ASSPRTVTDTQY
TRBV27,ASSQLAGGRNEQF
TRBV19,ARGQGKY
TRBV27,ASSPRGLIKETQY
TRBV21-1,ASASEGI
TRBV5-1,ASSLDRGRGYT
TRBV2,ASRVLTSGRDNEQF
TRBV13,ASSPLAGGYNEQF